A single sample gave rise to the 24 T cell receptor beta chains below, sequenced in a study of human T cells and chemical hapten exposure. TCRdb reprocessed the RACE reads via MiXCR and lists one record per CDR3 protein. The table has some 65,000 distinct CDR3 sequences, approximately 6.1% seen once; the top ten hold 3% to 4%. Time point here: healthy volunteer bleed at 6 weeks. The study extracted total RNA from unfractionated whole blood. The specimen sequenced was whole blood. The receptors shown here come from a female donor in good health. Some clones in this sample may be carry-over from other donors' samples.

The chain carries TRBV7-9 and TRBJ1-2; TRBD1 might be the D (5 bases). The ends were cut back, 1 base at V and 7 bases at J, with 13 bases in the middle. CDR1 SEHNR and CDR2 FQNEAQ come from the germline V gene (reference sequence). The CDR3 sequence is 14 residues long. This chain's CDR3 is CASSLENAGTGYTF. The CDR3 region has the DNA TGTGCCAGCAGCTTAGAGAACGCAGGGACTGGCTACACCTTC.

As regards this clonotype: Likely a read error: the CDR3 ends without its conserved phenylalanine or tryptophan. The chain combines TRBV4-1 with TRBJ1-1; 8 nucleotides match TRBD1. The length of the CDR3 is 13 residues. The germline gives CDR1 MGHRA, CDR2 YSYEKL. V was clipped by 0 bases and J by 11 bases; unmatched bases: 5. The CDR3: CASSQDWTGTAFL. The CDR3 DNA follows: TGCGCCAGCAGCCAAGATTGGACAGGGACCGCTTTCCTT.

This clonotype came up many times. The V and J genes are TRBV3-1 and TRBJ2-3; D assignment may be TRBD1 or TRBD2 (5 bases each). CDR1 and CDR2 from the germline V gene are LGHDT and YNNKEL (reference sequence). V shed 2 bases and J shed 2 bases, with 26 bases lying between them. The CDR3 extends over 20 amino acids. CDR3 residues: CASSQLRGDSASPPTDTQYF. For the CDR3, the DNA is TGTGCCAGCAGCCAACTTAGAGGGGATTCCGCCTCACCCCCCACAGATACGCAGTATTTT.

This clonotype appeared a few times. This could be a read error, since a much larger clone is one nucleotide away. The chain uses TRBV6-5 and TRBJ2-6, with a possible D match to TRBD1 (5 bases). The CDR3 has 15 amino acids. Germline V gene sequence: CDR1 MNHEY, CDR2 SVGAGI. Trimming cost V 7 bases and J 0 bases, with 10 bases left between them. The CDR3 loop is CASTRQTSGANVLTF. In DNA, the CDR3 is TGTGCCAGCACCAGACAGACCTCTGGGGCCAACGTCCTGACTTTC.

V usage is TRBV6-2 or TRBV6-3 and J usage is TRBJ2-5; unclear D gene. CDR3 length: 15 amino acids. Deletions cut 2 bases from V and 2 bases from J, with 12 bases between. In germline, CDR1 is MNHEY, CDR2 SVGEGT. The CDR3 is CASSYPQMRQETQYF. Here the CDR3 DNA reads TGTGCCAGCAGTTACCCCCAGATGAGACAAGAGACCCAGTACTTC.

This clonotype was observed many times. The chain employs TRBV27 and TRBJ2-5; D is perhaps TRBD1 (5 bases). The CDR3 is 14 residues long. Looked up from germline, CDR1 is MNHEY and CDR2 is SMNVEV (reference sequence). Trimming left V 0 bases short and J 3 bases short, with 8 bases between. The CDR3 spells CASSLSRREETQYF. The CDR3 DNA reads TGTGCCAGCAGTTTATCGCGCAGGGAAGAGACCCAGTACTTC.

The table lists this clonotype with many counts. This chain joins TRBV13 and TRBJ2-3, with 15 bases matching TRBD2. With V trimmed by 5 bases and J by 5 bases, 5 bases remained unmatched. The CDR3 is 16 residues long. Germline V CDR1 and CDR2: PRHDT, FYEKMQ (reference sequence). This CDR3 is CASSTEGLAGGDTQYF. In DNA, the CDR3 is TGTGCCAGCAGCACCGAGGGACTAGCGGGGGGAGATACGCAGTATTTT. Together with reference TRBV13 and TRBJ2-3, the CDR3 gives the full variable domain: AAGVIQSPRHLIKEKRETATLKCYPIPRHDTVYWYQQGPGQDPQFLISFYEKMQSDKGSIPDRFSAQQFSDYHSELNMSSLELGDSALYFCASSTEGLAGGDTQYFGPGTRLTVL.

Sample share makes this clonotype medium-sized. The V gene is TRBV5-1, the J gene TRBJ1-1; D call uncertain. The V gene's germline CDR1 is SGHRS and CDR2 YFSETQ. CDR3 length equals 14 residues. V lost 4 bases, J lost 5 bases, and 15 bases lay in between. CDR3 sequence (DNA): TGCGCCAGCAGCCCCTGGGTCGGGGAGACTGAAGCTTTCTTT. Amino acid sequence: CASSPWVGETEAFF.

This clonotype was counted a few times. This chain links TRBV5-1 with TRBJ2-7; TRBD1 agrees at 9 bases. The CDR3 length is 14 residues. From germline, CDR1 is SGHRS and CDR2 YFSETQ. V lost 4 bases to trimming and J lost 2 bases; unmatched junction nucleotides: 4. CDR3 sequence reads: CASSTGTGPYEQYF. The CDR3 region has the DNA TGCGCCAGCAGCACCGGGACAGGGCCCTACGAGCAGTACTTC. Full variable domain (missing parts from reference TRBV5-1 and TRBJ2-7): KAGVTQTPRYLIKTRGQQVTLSCSPISGHRSVSWYQQTPGQGLQFLFEYFSETQRNKGNFPGRFSGRQFSNSRSEMNVSTLELGDSALYLCASSTGTGPYEQYFGPGTRLTVT.

This clonotype was detected a few times. The chain uses TRBV27 and TRBJ1-3; no reliable D call. This CDR3 comprises 13 residues. The germline V and J ends were trimmed by 3 bases and 4 bases, with 7 bases remaining between them. Germline lookup yields CDR1 MNHEY and CDR2 SMNVEV (reference sequence). The CDR3 reads CASSFQWGNTIYF. The DNA for the CDR3 is TGTGCCAGCAGTTTTCAGTGGGGAAACACCATATATTTT.

Ten or more counts support this clonotype. The rearrangement joins TRBV9 to TRBJ1-2; D gene ambiguous. Germline V gene lookup returns CDR1 SGDLS and CDR2 YYNGEE. The CDR3 has 14 residues. Trimming cost V 6 bases and J 7 bases, with 19 bases left between them. CDR3 coding DNA: TGTGCCAGCACCGGTGGACGGCTATCGACTGGCTACACCTTC. Amino acid sequence: CASTGGRLSTGYTF.

The chain links TRBV20-1 to TRBJ2-1; the D gene is possibly TRBD2 (6 bases). The V end lost 3 bases, the J end lost 0 bases, and 12 bases lay between the germline ends. Germline V gives CDR1 DFQATT, CDR2 SNEGSKA (reference sequence). This CDR3 spans 15 amino acids. CDR3 DNA: TGCAGTGCTAGCGGGGGTGCCTTCTCCTACAATGAGCAGTTCTTC. It encodes CSASGGAFSYNEQFF.

This rearrangement joins TRBV6-1 to TRBJ1-1; D call uncertain. Germline CDR1 and CDR2: MNHNS and SASEGT. Deletions cut 6 bases from V and 0 bases from J, with 23 bases between. The CDR3 consists of 18 residues. The CDR3: CASSASPRSKRLNTEAFF. The CDR3 DNA reads TGTGCCAGCAGCGCCTCTCCTCGATCTAAACGTTTGAACACTGAAGCTTTCTTT.

This clonotype showed up just a few times. This sequence joins TRBV27 and TRBJ2-5; D call uncertain. Germline V CDR1 and CDR2: MNHEY, SMNVEV (reference sequence). This CDR3 spans 14 amino acids. Trimming removed 2 bases at V and 5 bases at J, with 12 bases between. The CDR3 DNA is TGTGCCAGCAGTTTAACACTCCGTCGGGAGACCCAGTACTTC. Its protein product is CASSLTLRRETQYF.

This clonotype showed up many times. The rearrangement joins TRBV2 to TRBJ2-5; 7 bases match TRBD1. CDR1 is SNHLY, CDR2 FYNNEI, per germline. V trimming: 6 bases; J trimming: 1 base; junction bases outside the gene matches: 5. This CDR3 comprises 14 residues. CDR3 nucleotide sequence: TGTGCCAGCAGACCGAGACAGGGCCAAGAGACCCAGTACTTC. This sequence encodes CASRPRQGQETQYF. The complete variable domain, with remaining parts taken from reference TRBV2 and TRBJ2-5, reads EPEVTQTPSHQVTQMGQEVILRCVPISNHLYFYWYRQILGQKVEFLVSFYNNEISEKSEIFDDQFSVERPDGSNFTLKIRSTKLEDSAMYFCASRPRQGQETQYFGPGTRLLVL.

The V and J genes are TRBV10-3 and TRBJ1-1, with D possibly being TRBD1 (6 bases). Trimming pared 3 bases from V and 1 base from J, leaving 15 bases between. This CDR3 region has 16 residues. Looked up from germline, CDR1 is ENHRY and CDR2 is SYGVKD. CDR3 sequence: CAISDSSRGKNTEAFF. CDR3 nucleotide sequence: TGTGCCATCAGTGATTCTTCCAGGGGAAAGAACACTGAAGCTTTCTTT.

This clonotype was counted ten times or more. The J gene is TRBJ2-6, the V gene TRBV29-1; tentatively, D is TRBD1 or TRBD2 (5 bases each). Between the trimmed V and J ends, which lost 3 bases and 4 bases, there was a span of 10 bases. CDR1 is SQVTM, CDR2 ANQGSEA, per germline. The CDR3 sequence is 14 residues long. CDR3 sequence (DNA): TGCAGCGTTGAGGGCAGGGACGGGGCCAACGTCCTGACTTTC. Residues: CSVEGRDGANVLTF. Together with reference TRBV29-1 and TRBJ2-6, the CDR3 gives the full variable domain: SAVISQKPSRDICQRGTSLTIQCQVDSQVTMMFWYRQQPGQSLTLIATANQGSEATYESGFVIDKFPISRPNLTFSTLTVSNMSPEDSSIYLCSVEGRDGANVLTFGAGSRLTVL.

This clonotype was picked up many times. This chain links TRBV27 with TRBJ2-5; D gene unclear. Per germline, CDR1 MNHEY and CDR2 SMNVEV (reference sequence). Trimming cost V 6 bases and J 1 base, with 6 bases left between them. There are 12 residues in the CDR3. The DNA of the CDR3 is TGTGCCAGCAGGAGTACCCAAGAGACCCAGTACTTC. Amino acids: CASRSTQETQYF.

At least ten counts were recorded for this clonotype. The chain joins TRBV28 to TRBJ1-2; the D is unclear. The germline CDR1 and CDR2 sequences are MDHEN and SYDVKM. Trimming took off 4 bases at V and 4 bases at J, with 16 bases between the two ends. The CDR3 has 15 amino acids. The CDR3 sequence: CASSSPPSGIYGYTF. CDR3 nucleotide sequence: TGTGCCAGCAGTTCCCCTCCGTCGGGTATCTATGGCTACACCTTC.

A few counts support this clonotype. The genes are TRBV7-8 and TRBJ2-1; a possible D gene is TRBD2 (5 bases). CDR1 SGHVS and CDR2 FQNEAQ come from the germline V gene. This CDR3 has 14 amino acids. The germline V and J ends were trimmed by 2 bases and 8 bases, with 13 bases remaining between them. CDR3 in amino acids: CASSLRGPGDEQFF. In DNA form, the CDR3 reads TGTGCCAGCAGCTTACGCGGGCCTGGTGATGAGCAGTTCTTC. The full variable domain, in which reference TRBV7-8 and TRBJ2-1 provide the parts outside the CDR3, is GAGVSQSPRYKVAKRGQDVALRCDPISGHVSLFWYQQALGQGPEFLTYFQNEAQLDKSGLPSDRFFAERPEGSVSTLKIQRTQQEDSAVYLCASSLRGPGDEQFFGPGTRLTVL.

This clonotype occurred many times. V is TRBV5-1 and J is TRBJ1-4, with D unclear. Germline CDR1 and CDR2: SGHRS and YFSETQ. The V end was cut by 0 bases, the J end by 5 bases, with 11 bases between. The CDR3 is made up of 15 amino acids. CDR3 residues: CASSLGTSSNEKLFF. Here the CDR3 DNA reads TGCGCCAGCAGCTTGGGAACCAGCTCGAATGAAAAACTGTTTTTT.

A note on this clonotype: A much larger clone differs from this one at a single base, so this may be a read error. This chain links TRBV28 with TRBJ1-6; D is uncertain. The CDR3 is made up of 13 amino acids. Per germline, CDR1 MDHEN and CDR2 SYDVKM. The CDR3 DNA sequence: TGTGCCAGAAGTTTAAGCTATAATTCACCCCTCCACTTT. It specifies CARSLSYNSPLHF.

This clonotype was counted many times. The chain recombines TRBV28 with TRBJ2-7; no reliable D call. Per germline, CDR1 MDHEN and CDR2 SYDVKM. Between the trimmed V and J ends, which lost 5 bases and 1 base, there was a span of 6 bases. The CDR3 is 12 amino acids. CDR3 region: CASSTLSYEQYF. The CDR3 coding sequence is TGTGCCAGCAGTACCCTATCCTACGAGCAGTACTTC.

This clonotype has at least ten counts. The chain combines TRBV5-1 with TRBJ2-5, with TRBD2 as a possible D gene (5 bases). CDR3 size: 14 residues. Germline V gene sequence: CDR1 SGHRS, CDR2 YFSETQ. V gave up 4 bases and J gave up 1 base, with 11 bases separating them. CDR3 sequence reads: CASSPGSAQETQYF. CDR3 bases: TGCGCCAGCAGCCCGGGGTCAGCCCAAGAGACCCAGTACTTC.